This TCR beta chain appears in the sequencing data of a study of glioma-infiltrating T cells. Study conclusions and caveats: CDR3 overlap between tissue and blood was very small. Gliomas, especially low-grade, showed above-expected tissue-blood divergence; non-neoplastic patients showed below.

Worth noting for this clonotype: Antigen specificity is unknown. The junction departs from the called germline gene at one end, perhaps through a read error.

The iRepertoire nested amplicon-rescue multiplex PCR amplified TCR alpha and beta CDR3s from RNA. For one-step reverse transcription and amplification, 100-400 ng of tissue mRNA or PBMC total RNA was used. TCRdb processed the multiplex PCR reads anew with MiXCR; each CDR3 protein has one entry. The sample lists around 43,000 distinct CDR3 sequences; under 25% were seen once. The source is a human donor with low-grade glioma or glioblastoma, undergoing nonglioma brain surgery, or in good health (not recorded which). The specimen was glioma tissue, nonneoplastic brain tissue, or PBMCs (not recorded which).

The CDR3 coding sequence is TGTGCCATCAGTCCCCCGGGCCAGGGGTGGTCCTTC. This codes for CAISPPGQGWSF. This chain connects TRBV28 to TRBJ2-7, with D possibly being TRBD1 (6 bases). This CDR3 contains 12 residues. CDR1 and CDR2 (germline): MDHEN, SYDVKM.